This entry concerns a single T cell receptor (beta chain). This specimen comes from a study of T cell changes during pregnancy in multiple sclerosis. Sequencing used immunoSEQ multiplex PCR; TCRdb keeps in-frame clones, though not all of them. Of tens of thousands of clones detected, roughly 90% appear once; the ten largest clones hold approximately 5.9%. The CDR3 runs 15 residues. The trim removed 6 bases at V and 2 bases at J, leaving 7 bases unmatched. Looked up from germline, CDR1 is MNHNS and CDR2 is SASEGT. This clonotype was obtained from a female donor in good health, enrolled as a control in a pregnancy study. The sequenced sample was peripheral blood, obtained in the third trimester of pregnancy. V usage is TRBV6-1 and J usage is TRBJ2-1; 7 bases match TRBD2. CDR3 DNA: TGTGCCAGCAGCCCGGGGGGATTCGCCTACAATGAGCAGTTCTTC. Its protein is CASSPGGFAYNEQFF.